The 7 T cell receptor beta chains presented below share a single source sample, sequenced in a study of blood T cell repertoires in COVID-19. Method: immunoSEQ multiplex PCR; TCRdb's copy keeps in-frame clones and lacks some. The data show 250,000 or so clones, 80% to 90% seen once. Sequenced sample: peripheral blood. The source is an older man with acute or convalescent COVID-19.

V is TRBV4-3 and J is TRBJ1-5; D is uncertain. The CDR3 is 13 amino acids. Trimming took off 6 bases at V and 4 bases at J, with 10 bases between the two ends. Germline V gives CDR1 LGHNA, CDR2 YSLEER. DNA of the CDR3: TGCGCCAGCAGTGAGGACTGGAATCAGCCCCAGCATTTT. This gives the protein CASSEDWNQPQHF.

The rearrangement uses TRBV10-1 and TRBJ1-1, with TRBD1 matching 7 bases. The germline gives CDR1 WNHNN, CDR2 SYGVQD (reference sequence). Trimming cost V 4 bases and J 2 bases; bases outside gene matches: 4. This CDR3 region has 14 residues. The CDR3 region has the DNA TGCGCCAGCAGTGTCTCAGGGGGAAACACTGAAGCTTTCTTT. Translated: CASSVSGGNTEAFF.

V is TRBV7-2 and J is TRBJ1-5; D might be TRBD1 (5 bases). The CDR3 is made up of 15 amino acids. V was shortened by 1 base and J by 3 bases, with 10 bases between the two germline ends. The germline V gene has CDR1 SGHTA and CDR2 FQGNSA. CDR3 loop: CASSLVSGINQPQHF. The CDR3 DNA reads TGTGCCAGCAGCTTAGTGTCAGGGATCAATCAGCCCCAGCATTTT.

This clone was recorded once. This chain links TRBV7-9 with TRBJ2-2; 10 bases line up with TRBD1. Germline V gives CDR1 SEHNR, CDR2 FQNEAQ (reference sequence). V was clipped by 3 bases and J by 7 bases; unmatched bases: 11. The CDR3 is 17 amino acids. CDR3 in amino acids: CASSFPQTGGNVGELFF. The CDR3 nucleotides read TGTGCCAGCAGCTTCCCCCAGACAGGGGGCAACGTCGGGGAGCTGTTTTTT.

The genes are TRBV7-9 and TRBJ1-4, with a possible D match to TRBD1 (6 bases). Germline-derived CDR1 and CDR2 are SEHNR and FQNEAQ (reference sequence). V was pared by 9 bases and J by 8 bases, with 19 bases between. The CDR3 is made up of 14 amino acids. CDR3 sequence reads: CASTNRDQMEKLFF. CDR3 DNA: TGTGCCAGTACAAACAGGGATCAGATGGAAAAACTGTTTTTT. Complete variable domain (other parts from reference TRBV7-9 and TRBJ1-4): DTGVSQNPRHKITKRGQNVTFRCDPISEHNRLYWYRQTLGQGPEFLTYFQNEAQLEKSRLLSDRFSAERPKGSFSTLEIQRTEQGDSAMYLCASTNRDQMEKLFFGSGTQLSVL.

V is TRBV7-2 and J is TRBJ2-7; 9 positions match TRBD2. CDR3 length: 16 residues. V was clipped by 1 base and J by 3 bases; unmatched bases: 7. From germline, CDR1 is SGHTA and CDR2 FQGNSA. The CDR3 sequence: CASSLDMTSGGYEQYF. The CDR3 DNA reads as TGTGCCAGCAGCTTAGATATGACTAGCGGAGGCTACGAGCAGTACTTC. The whole variable domain, filled in from reference TRBV7-2 and TRBJ2-7, reads GAGVSQSPSNKVTEKGKDVELRCDPISGHTALYWYRQSLGQGLEFLIYFQGNSAPDKSGLPSDRFSAERTGGSVSTLTIQRTQQEDSAVYLCASSLDMTSGGYEQYFGPGTRLTVT.

In DNA form, the CDR3 reads TGTGCCAGCAGCGTGGGAGGAAGTGCGAGTGTTTATGGCTACACCTTC. Protein: CASSVGGSASVYGYTF. This sequence joins TRBV7-2 and TRBJ1-2; D is undetermined. The CDR3 length is 16 residues. Trimming shortened V by 5 bases and J by 5 bases, and 21 bases separated the two germline ends. Germline loops: CDR1 SGHTA, CDR2 FQGNSA.